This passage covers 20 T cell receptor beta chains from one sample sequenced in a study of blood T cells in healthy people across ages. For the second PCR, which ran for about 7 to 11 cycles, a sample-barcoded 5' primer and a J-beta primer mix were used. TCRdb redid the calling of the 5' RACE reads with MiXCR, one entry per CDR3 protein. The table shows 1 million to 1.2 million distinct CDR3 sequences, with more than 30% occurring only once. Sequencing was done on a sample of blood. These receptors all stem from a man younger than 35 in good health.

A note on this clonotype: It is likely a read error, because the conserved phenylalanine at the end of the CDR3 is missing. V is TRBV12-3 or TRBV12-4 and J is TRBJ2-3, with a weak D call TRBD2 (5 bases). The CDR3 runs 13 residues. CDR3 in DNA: TGTGCCAGCAGTCTAGCCCGTGCAGATACGCAGTATTCT. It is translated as CASSLARADTQYS.

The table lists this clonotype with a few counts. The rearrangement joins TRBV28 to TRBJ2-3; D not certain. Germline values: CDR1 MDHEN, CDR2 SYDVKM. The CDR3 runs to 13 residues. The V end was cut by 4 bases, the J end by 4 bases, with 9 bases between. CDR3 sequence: CASSSPAPDTQYF. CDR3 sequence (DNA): TGTGCCAGCAGTTCCCCGGCCCCAGATACGCAGTATTTT.

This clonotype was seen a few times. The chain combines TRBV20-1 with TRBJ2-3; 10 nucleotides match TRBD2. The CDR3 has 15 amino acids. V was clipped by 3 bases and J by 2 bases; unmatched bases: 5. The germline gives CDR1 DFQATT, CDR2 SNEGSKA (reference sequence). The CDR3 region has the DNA TGCAGTGCTAGGAGAGCGGGGGGGGCCACAGATACGCAGTATTTT. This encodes CSARRAGGATDTQYF.

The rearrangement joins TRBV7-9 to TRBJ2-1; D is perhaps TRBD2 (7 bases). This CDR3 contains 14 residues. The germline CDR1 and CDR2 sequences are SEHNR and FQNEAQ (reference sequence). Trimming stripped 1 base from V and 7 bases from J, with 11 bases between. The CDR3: CASSLEGGGNEQFF. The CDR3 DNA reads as TGTGCCAGCAGCTTAGAGGGGGGGGGGAATGAGCAGTTCTTC.

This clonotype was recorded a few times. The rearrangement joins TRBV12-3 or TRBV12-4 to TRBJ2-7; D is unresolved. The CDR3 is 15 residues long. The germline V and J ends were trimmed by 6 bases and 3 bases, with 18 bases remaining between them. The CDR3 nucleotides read TGTGCCAGCAGATCCAACAAACAGAAGAACTACGAGCAGTACTTC. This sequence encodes CASRSNKQKNYEQYF.

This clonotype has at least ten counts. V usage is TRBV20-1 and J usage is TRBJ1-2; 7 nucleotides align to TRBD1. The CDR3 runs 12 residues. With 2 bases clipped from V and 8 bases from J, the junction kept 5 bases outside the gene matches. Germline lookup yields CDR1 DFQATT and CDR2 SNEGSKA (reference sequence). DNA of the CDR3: TGCAGTGCTAGAAGACAGGGTGGCGGCTACACCTTC. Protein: CSARRQGGGYTF.

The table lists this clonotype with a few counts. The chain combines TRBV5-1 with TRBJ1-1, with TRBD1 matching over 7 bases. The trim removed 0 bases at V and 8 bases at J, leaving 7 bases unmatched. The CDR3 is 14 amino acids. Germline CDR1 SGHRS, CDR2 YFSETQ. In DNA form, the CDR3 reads TGCGCCAGCAGCTTGGCCGGCGGGGACAGAGAAGCTTTCTTT. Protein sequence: CASSLAGGDREAFF.

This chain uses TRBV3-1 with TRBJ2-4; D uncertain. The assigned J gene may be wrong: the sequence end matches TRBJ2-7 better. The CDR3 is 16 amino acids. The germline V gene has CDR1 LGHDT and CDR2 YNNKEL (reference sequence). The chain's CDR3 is CASSQDTGPSPYEQYF. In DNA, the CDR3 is TGTGCCAGCAGCCAAGATACGGGCCCTAGTCCCTACGAGCAGTACTTC.

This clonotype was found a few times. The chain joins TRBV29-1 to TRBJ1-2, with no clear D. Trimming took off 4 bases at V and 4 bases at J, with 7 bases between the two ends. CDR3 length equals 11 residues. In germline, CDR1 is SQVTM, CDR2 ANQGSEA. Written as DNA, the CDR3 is TGCAGCGTTGGGGAGGTCTATGGCTACACCTTC. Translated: CSVGEVYGYTF.

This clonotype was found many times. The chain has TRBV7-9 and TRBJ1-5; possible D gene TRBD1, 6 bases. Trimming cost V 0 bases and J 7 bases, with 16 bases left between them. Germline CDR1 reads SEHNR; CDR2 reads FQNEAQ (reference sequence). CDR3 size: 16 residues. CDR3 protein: CASSLAYSGDNQPQHF. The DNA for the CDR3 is TGTGCCAGCAGCTTAGCCTATTCAGGGGATAACCAGCCCCAGCATTTT.

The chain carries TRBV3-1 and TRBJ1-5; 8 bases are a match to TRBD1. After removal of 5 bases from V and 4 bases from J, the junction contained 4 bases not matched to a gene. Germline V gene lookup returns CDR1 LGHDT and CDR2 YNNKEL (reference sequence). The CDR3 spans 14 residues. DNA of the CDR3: TGTGCCAGCAGCGCACAGGGGGTAAATCAGCCCCAGCATTTT. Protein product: CASSAQGVNQPQHF.

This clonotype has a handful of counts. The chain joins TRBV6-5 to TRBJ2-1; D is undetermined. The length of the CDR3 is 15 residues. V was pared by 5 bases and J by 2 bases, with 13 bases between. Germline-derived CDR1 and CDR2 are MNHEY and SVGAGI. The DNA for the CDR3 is TGTGCCAGCAGTGACGGACCGATTACCTACAATGAGCAGTTCTTC. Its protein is CASSDGPITYNEQFF.

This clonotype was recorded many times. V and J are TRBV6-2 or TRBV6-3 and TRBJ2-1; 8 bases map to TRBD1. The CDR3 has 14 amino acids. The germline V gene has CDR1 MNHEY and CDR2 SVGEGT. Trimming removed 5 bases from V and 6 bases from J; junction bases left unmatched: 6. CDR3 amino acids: CASSGWTGPNEQFF. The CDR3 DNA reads TGTGCCAGCAGTGGATGGACAGGGCCCAATGAGCAGTTCTTC.

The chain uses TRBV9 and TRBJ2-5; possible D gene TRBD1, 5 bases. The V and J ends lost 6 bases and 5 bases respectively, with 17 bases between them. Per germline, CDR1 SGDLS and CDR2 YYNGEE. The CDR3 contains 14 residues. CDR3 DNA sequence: TGTGCCAGCACCCAGGGCCCACGAACGGAGACCCAGTACTTC. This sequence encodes CASTQGPRTETQYF.

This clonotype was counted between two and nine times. The CDR3 spells CASSFPDRGSEAFF. CDR3 sequence (DNA): TGTGCCAGCAGCTTCCCGGACAGGGGGTCTGAAGCTTTCTTT. The chain recombines TRBV7-2 with TRBJ1-1; 10 nucleotides agree with TRBD1. V gave up 3 bases and J gave up 6 bases; unmatched junction bases: 4. Germline V gene sequence: CDR1 SGHTA, CDR2 FQGNSA. This CDR3 spans 14 amino acids.

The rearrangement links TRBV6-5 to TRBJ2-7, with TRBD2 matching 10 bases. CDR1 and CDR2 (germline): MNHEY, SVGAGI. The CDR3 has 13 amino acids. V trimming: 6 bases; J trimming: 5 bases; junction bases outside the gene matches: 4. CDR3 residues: CASRALAGDEQYF. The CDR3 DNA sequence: TGTGCCAGCAGAGCGCTAGCGGGAGACGAGCAGTACTTC.

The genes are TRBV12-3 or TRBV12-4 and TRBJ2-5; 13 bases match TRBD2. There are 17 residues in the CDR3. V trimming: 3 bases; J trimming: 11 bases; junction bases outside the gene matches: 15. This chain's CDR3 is CASSFRLAGGRRNEQYF. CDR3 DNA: TGTGCCAGCAGTTTCAGACTAGCGGGGGGCCGTAGGAATGAGCAGTACTTC.

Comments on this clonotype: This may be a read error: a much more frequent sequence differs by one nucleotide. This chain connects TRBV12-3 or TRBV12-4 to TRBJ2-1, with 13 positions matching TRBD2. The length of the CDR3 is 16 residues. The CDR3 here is CAGSVILAGGPDEQFF. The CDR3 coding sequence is TGTGCCGGCAGTGTTATACTAGCGGGGGGGCCGGATGAGCAGTTCTTC.

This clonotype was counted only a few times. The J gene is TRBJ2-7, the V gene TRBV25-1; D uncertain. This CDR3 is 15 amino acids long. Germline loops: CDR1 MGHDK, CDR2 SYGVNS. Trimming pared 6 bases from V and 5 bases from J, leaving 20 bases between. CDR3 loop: CASSLAGVSSHEQYF. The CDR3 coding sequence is TGTGCCAGCAGCCTGGCAGGCGTAAGTTCCCACGAGCAGTACTTC.

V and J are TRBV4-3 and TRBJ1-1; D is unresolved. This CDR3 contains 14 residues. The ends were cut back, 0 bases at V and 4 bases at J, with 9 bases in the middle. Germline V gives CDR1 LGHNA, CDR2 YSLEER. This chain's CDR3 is CASSQELATTEAFF. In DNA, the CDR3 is TGCGCCAGCAGCCAAGAATTGGCGACCACTGAAGCTTTCTTT.